This T cell receptor beta chain is drawn from a study of blood T cell repertoires in COVID-19 (dated by TCRdb to the early 2020s). The study in broad terms: Samples from collaborators originated in the United States, Italy and Spain and spanned both the acute and convalescent phases of COVID-19. The dataset comprised deeply sampled blood TCRbeta repertoires from subjects exposed to, actively infected with, or recovered from COVID-19. The prospective study material was composed of cDNA or gDNA derived from T cells, B-cell-depleted T cells, or PBMCs. A freely available public database, intended as a resource for researchers studying the immune response to SARS-CoV-2, is where the repertoires were released. Samples came from the ongoing ImmuneRACE study (first 160 participants) plus 1,254 subjects from 6 global collaborators. Sample metadata almost always included a de-identified subject ID, COVID-19 status, age in years and sex. Where HLA class I and class II types were available, the types were taken from metadata supplied by the sample provider, not from assay-based typing. Overall study results and their limits: The amount of clinical and demographic metadata varied by source and participant and was provided uncurated.

TCRbeta CDR3 regions were amplified from genomic DNA by means of the immunoSEQ Assay, a bias-controlled multiplex PCR. In the paper's pipeline: The number of nucleated cells in each sample was estimated by amplification of reference gene primers within the assay. To quantify the absolute abundance of each unique TCRbeta CDR3 rearrangement, sequence reads were collapsed and filtered. Productive Simpson clonality was computed per sample as the square root of Simpson's diversity index over productive rearrangements. In TCRdb, the immuneACCESS table is reduced to in-frame sequences with V and J assigned. These tables do not hold every clone; where another copy was compared, an unresolved V gene accounts for under half, and the others remain unexplained. From that table come the V and J calls and clone size; the DNA was used to work out D and trimming. The sample table records around 320,000 clones; approximately 90% of these occur just once. Jointly, the top ten make up roughly 3.9% of the sample.

In the prospective study, participants were 18 to 89 years old, resided in fewer than 25 geographic areas of the United States, and were enrolled through a virtual design. In the prospective study, cohorts were assigned on the basis of participant-reported clinical history obtained from a screening survey and a study questionnaire. A participant counted as exposed if, within 2 weeks of entering the study, that participant had been in contact with someone who had a PCR-confirmed or clinician-diagnosed COVID-19 case. In the prospective study, mobile phlebotomists collected whole blood, serum and a nasopharyngeal or oropharyngeal swab from each participant. Participants in the prospective study had the option to provide additional blood draws and questionnaires over a 2-month period. Before DNA extraction, prospective study blood samples were shipped either frozen or at room temperature. Note on this clone: Its specific antigen is unknown. It has no much larger one-base neighbor in the sample; base qualities were not kept.

The CDR3 goes from the cysteine to the phenylalanine over 15 residues. This entry keeps only the CDR3 DNA: 45 bases, framed from base 1. The germline V gene (reference sequence) provides CDR1 PRHDT and CDR2 FYEKMQ. V is cut back by 5 bases and J by 2 bases, with 3 bases in the junction unmatched. The sample consisted of PBMCs or T cells enriched from blood (not recorded which). The sequence links TRBV13 to TRBJ1-3, and TRBD1 matches 10 of the central bases. This TCR derives from a woman in her thirties who had been exposed to COVID-19. The CDR3 in this case is CASSVGTGAGNTIYF. The nucleotides are TGTGCCAGCAGCGTCGGGACAGGGGCTGGAAACACCATATATTTT. Here the CDR3 is joined to the reference TRBV13 and TRBJ1-3 genes, and the full variable domain is: AAGVIQSPRHLIKEKRETATLKCYPIPRHDTVYWYQQGPGQDPQFLISFYEKMQSDKGSIPDRFSAQQFSDYHSELNMSSLELGDSALYFCASSVGTGAGNTIYFGEGSWLTVV.